This T cell receptor (beta chain) was retrieved from a study of OX40 agonist ivuxolimab in advanced cancers. Of note for this clone: Its antigen is unknown.

Clones were read by immunoSEQ multiplex PCR, and TCRdb kept only the in-frame ones, dropping some. This sample has 100,000 or so clones, with 92% found just once. Per germline, CDR1 SGHVS and CDR2 FQNEAQ. This CDR3 region has 20 residues. V was pared by 3 bases and J by 0 bases, with 18 bases of the junction left unmatched. Blood sampling was done at baseline, cycle 4 day 1, and cycle 7 day 1. Study observations and caveats: Some nonresponders also had low normalized T-cell clonal expansion. Circulating CD4+ and CD8+ T cells showed clonal expansion by week 6 at 0.1 to 3.0 mg/kg. Researchers report that CD8+ T cells had, on average, more expanded clones than CD4+.

The receptor was isolated from an adult with an advanced solid tumor such as melanoma, head and neck, liver or kidney cancer. The sample was CD4+ or CD8+ T cells sorted from blood, taken in a trial of the OX40 agonist ivuxolimab. The chain employs TRBV7-8 and TRBJ2-7; 9 nucleotides agree with TRBD1. The CDR3 DNA sequence: TGTGCCAGCAGCTTTAAGTTAGGCAACCGGGGGACAGGGAGCTCCTACGAGCAGTACTTC. Translation: CASSFKLGNRGTGSSYEQYF.